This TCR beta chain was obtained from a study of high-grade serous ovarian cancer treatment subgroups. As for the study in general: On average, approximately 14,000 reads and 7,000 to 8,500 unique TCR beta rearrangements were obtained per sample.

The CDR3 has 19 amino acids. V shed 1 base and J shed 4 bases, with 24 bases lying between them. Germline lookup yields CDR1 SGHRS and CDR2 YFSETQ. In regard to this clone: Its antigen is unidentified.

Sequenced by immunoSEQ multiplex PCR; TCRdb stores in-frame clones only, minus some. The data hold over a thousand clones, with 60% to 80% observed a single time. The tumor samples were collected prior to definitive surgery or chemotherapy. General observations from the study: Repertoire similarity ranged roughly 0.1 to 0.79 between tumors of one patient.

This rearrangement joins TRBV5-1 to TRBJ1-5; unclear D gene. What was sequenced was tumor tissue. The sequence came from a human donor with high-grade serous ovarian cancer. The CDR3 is CASSLHPGPVPNRNQPQHF. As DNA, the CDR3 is TGCGCCAGCAGCTTGCACCCTGGCCCGGTCCCCAATAGGAATCAGCCCCAGCATTTT.